This paragraph covers one TCR beta chain sequence. Participants came from under 30 US areas, aged about 18 to 100 years. In the original workflow: Amplification from reference gene primers served as the basis for estimated nucleated cell counts. Clones were sequenced by immunoSEQ multiplex PCR, and TCRdb holds only the in-frame ones, with some missing. The V and J calls and clone size were taken over from that table, and D and trimming were inferred from the DNA. The sample has a few hundred thousand clones, approximately 92% seen once; the top ten hold 3.5%. The data belong to a study of blood T cell repertoires in COVID-19. Study summary: Acute and convalescent COVID-19 specimens originated in the United States, Italy and Spain. Nucleic acid was either cDNA or gDNA, and it came from T cells, B-cell-depleted T cells, or PBMCs.

This CDR3 has 14 residues. Deletions cut 0 bases from V and 0 bases from J, with 9 bases between. The germline CDR1 and CDR2 sequences are GTSNPN and SVGIG (reference sequence). The receptor's source is a woman aged 18-29 years in a cohort exposed to, infected with or recovered from COVID-19 (not recorded which). This chain connects TRBV30 to TRBJ2-7; D remains ambiguous. Sequencing was carried out using PBMCs or T cells enriched from blood (not recorded which). This CDR3 reads CAWSVTGYSYEQYF. CDR3 nucleotide sequence: TGTGCCTGGAGTGTAACGGGTTACTCCTACGAGCAGTACTTC.